This TCR beta chain was captured in a study of memory CD4+ T cells and cytomegalovirus serostatus. Trimming shortened V by 4 bases and J by 5 bases, and 15 bases separated the two germline ends. Germline CDR1 reads SNHLY; CDR2 reads FYNNEI. The CDR3 runs to 14 residues. Data came from immunoSEQ multiplex PCR; TCRdb stores just in-frame clones and leaves some out. The sample holds 60,000 or so clones, approximately 82% seen once. The sort gate was single viable CD3+CD4+CD8-CD45RO+ cells for memory CD4+ T cells. This clone has just one count. Sequenced: memory CD4+ T cells from blood. The rearrangement links TRBV2 to TRBJ2-7; possible D gene TRBD1, 5 bases. The TCR comes from an adult in good health and CMV-seronegative. Some clones in this sample may be carry-over from other donors' samples. The CDR3 DNA sequence: TGTGCCAGCAGTGGGCGGCAGGGTACCCACGAGCAGTACTTC. Translated, it gives CASSGRQGTHEQYF.